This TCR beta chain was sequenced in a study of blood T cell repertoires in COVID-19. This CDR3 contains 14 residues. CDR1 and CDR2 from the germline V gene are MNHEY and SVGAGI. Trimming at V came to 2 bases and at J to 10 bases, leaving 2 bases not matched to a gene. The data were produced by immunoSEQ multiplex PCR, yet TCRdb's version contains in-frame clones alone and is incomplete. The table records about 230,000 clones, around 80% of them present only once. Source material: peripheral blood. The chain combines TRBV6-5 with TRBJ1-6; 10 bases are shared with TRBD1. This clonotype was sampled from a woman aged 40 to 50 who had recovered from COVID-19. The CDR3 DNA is TGTGCCAGCAGTTACGGGACAGGGGTATCACCCCTCCACTTT. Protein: CASSYGTGVSPLHF.